These T cell receptor beta chains were read from a single sample in a study of T-cell reconstitution after alpha-beta-depleted transplantation in children. From the PCR reads, TCRdb called clonotypes with MiXCR, one entry per CDR3 protein. The sample yields 150,000 to 250,000 distinct CDR3 sequences, more than 14% seen once. The sequenced sample was PBMCs from the stem cell graft donor, obtained from the stem cell graft. These receptors came from a human donor who donated a stem cell graft to a child with acute lymphoblastic leukemia. CDR3s include the opening cysteine and the closing phenylalanine or tryptophan. The order of the fields is CDR3 length, J gene, clone size, V gene, D gene, CDR3 DNA, CDR3 protein. The D gene is left open where the match is weak. Some rows have no size entry. The others give once, few or many, or a class for an expanded clone.

>12|TRBJ1-1|many|TRBV5-1|-
TGCGCCAGCAGCTTGGGAGCAGGTGAAGCTTTCTTT
CASSLGAGEAFF
>16|TRBJ2-2|-|TRBV12-3/TRBV12-4|-
TGTGCCAGCAGTTTATACAGGGCGGGTTGGACCGGGGAGCTGTTTTTT
CASSLYRAGWTGELFF
>14|TRBJ1-2|few|TRBV13|-
TGTGCCAGCAGCCATGGGGACGCACATTATGGCTACACCTTC
CASSHGDAHYGYTF
>12|TRBJ2-7|many|TRBV7-6|-
TGTGCCAGCAGCTTAGGGGGGGAAGAGCAGTACTTC
CASSLGGEEQYF
>13|TRBJ2-5|many|TRBV29-1|-
TGCAGCGTTGATCGCGGGGTTGGAGAGACCCAGTACTTC
CSVDRGVGETQYF
>15|TRBJ2-6|many|TRBV7-2|-
TGTGCCAGCAGCTTAACCTTTGGTGGGGCCAACGTCCTGACTTTC
CASSLTFGGANVLTF
>12|TRBJ2-7|many|TRBV29-1|-
TGCAGCGTGTCAGGAGCCGGGTACGAGCAGTACTTC
CSVSGAGYEQYF
>17|TRBJ2-7|many|TRBV5-1|TRBD2
TGCGCCAGCAGCCCCGAGGGACTAGCGGGGGCTCACTACGAGCAGTACTTC
CASSPEGLAGAHYEQYF
>16|TRBJ2-3|many|TRBV12-3/TRBV12-4|-
TGTGCCAGCAGCAAAGCCCGAAGGACGAATACAGATACGCAGTATTTT
CASSKARRTNTDTQYF
>16|TRBJ2-1|few|TRBV7-6|-
TGTGCCAGCAGCCACGGCCCCGGCAGCTCCTACAATGAGCAGTTCTTC
CASSHGPGSSYNEQFF
>14|TRBJ2-7|many|TRBV20-1|-
TGCAGTGCGGAGAAGGGACGGTTCTCCTACGAGCAGTACTTC
CSAEKGRFSYEQYF
>13|TRBJ2-3|many|TRBV20-1|TRBD2
TGCAGTGCCGCGAGGACTAGCGAAGATACGCAGTATTTT
CSAARTSEDTQYF
>14|TRBJ1-6|many|TRBV20-1|-
TGCAGTGCTAGGATGAATACAGGAAATTCACCCCTCCACTTT
CSARMNTGNSPLHF
>14|TRBJ2-2|many|TRBV12-3/TRBV12-4|TRBD1
TGTGCCAGCAGCCCGACAGGGGTCACCGGGGAGCTGTTTTTT
CASSPTGVTGELFF
>13|TRBJ1-1|many|TRBV20-1|-
TGCAGTGCCGGGGAAGGGGGGGAAGCTGAAGCTTTCTTT
CSAGEGGEAEAFF
>13|TRBJ2-3|-|TRBV5-4|-
TGTGCCAGCAGCTGGGGGGGCCCCGATACGCAGTATTTT
CASSWGGPDTQYF
>15|TRBJ1-5|many|TRBV19|TRBD1
TGTGCCAGTAGTGGTGGACAGGGGGCGAGACAGCCCCAGCATTTT
CASSGGQGARQPQHF
>13|TRBJ2-7|few|TRBV2|-
TGTGCCAGCGGGAACAGGGTAGGCTACGAGCAGTACTTC
CASGNRVGYEQYF
>12|TRBJ2-4|many|TRBV20-1|-
TGCAGTGCTAGAGAACAGGATTCCATTCAGTACTTC
CSAREQDSIQYF
>15|TRBJ2-7|-|TRBV11-3|-
TGTGCCAGCAGCTTAGTGCCAGGGGCCGCGGGCGAGCAGTACTTC
CASSLVPGAAGEQYF
>14|TRBJ1-1|many|TRBV10-3|-
TGTGCCATCAAGGGGGGGAATGAGAACACTGAAGCTTTCTTT
CAIKGGNENTEAFF
>13|TRBJ1-2|few|TRBV20-1|-
TGCAGTGCTAGAGATAGGAGCAACTATGGCTACACCTTC
CSARDRSNYGYTF
>15|TRBJ2-7|many|TRBV7-8|-
TGTGCCAGCAGCTTAGCGGAGGGACAGTACTACGAGCAGTACTTC
CASSLAEGQYYEQYF
>16|TRBJ2-2|many|TRBV12-3/TRBV12-4|TRBD1
TGTGCCAGCAGCCACCTAGGACAGGGGTCACACGGGGAGCTGTTTTTT
CASSHLGQGSHGELFF
>16|TRBJ1-6|many|TRBV6-1|-
TGTGCCAGCAGCCAACGGACCTCCCTATCCAATTCACCCCTCCACTTT
CASSQRTSLSNSPLHF
>15|TRBJ1-5|many|TRBV19|-
TGTGCCAGTAGTGACGGGGCTCTATATAATCAGCCCCAGCATTTT
CASSDGALYNQPQHF
>17|TRBJ2-7|many|TRBV20-1|-
TGCAGTGCTACACCCCCCGCGCTCCGGGAGCGAACCTACGAGCAGTACTTC
CSATPPALRERTYEQYF
>20|TRBJ2-1|many|TRBV28|TRBD1
TGTGCCAGCAGCCCCCTCTTGGGGACAGGGGGTTTTAGCTCCTACAATGAGCAGTTCTTC
CASSPLLGTGGFSSYNEQFF
>16|TRBJ2-1|-|TRBV5-1|TRBD1
TGCGCCAGCAGCTTGTCCCGGACAGGGCCCAACAATGAGCAGTTCTTC
CASSLSRTGPNNEQFF
>13|TRBJ1-1|-|TRBV30|-
TGTGCCTGGAGTGTACTGGGGTACACTGAAGCTTTCTTT
CAWSVLGYTEAFF
>14|TRBJ2-3|many|TRBV20-1|TRBD2
TGCAGTGCGTCGGGGGGTATTAGTACAGATACGCAGTATTTT
CSASGGISTDTQYF
>16|TRBJ1-4|many|TRBV5-1|-
TGCGCCAGCAGCTGGGGGACGGAGGCAACTAATGAAAAACTGTTTTTT
CASSWGTEATNEKLFF
>15|TRBJ1-2|-|TRBV13|-
TGTGCCAGCAGCTCCGTCCGCAGCATAAACTATGGCTACACCTTC
CASSSVRSINYGYTF
>16|TRBJ2-5|many|TRBV5-1|TRBD2
TGCGCCAGCAGCTTGGTGTTAGCGGGCCTCCAAGAGACCCAGTACTTC
CASSLVLAGLQETQYF
>16|TRBJ2-7|many|TRBV5-4|TRBD1
TGTGCCAGCAGCTTAGATCCGGGACAGCCAGCCTACGAGCAGTACTTC
CASSLDPGQPAYEQYF
>18|TRBJ2-3|-|TRBV5-3|TRBD2
TGTGCCAGAAGCTTCCACCCCACCTCGCGGGAGTTCACAGATACGCAGTATTTT
CARSFHPTSREFTDTQYF
>16|TRBJ2-7|few|TRBV7-9|TRBD1
TGTGCCAGCAGCCTAACAGGGGTCCAGAGCTCCTACGAGCAGTACTTC
CASSLTGVQSSYEQYF
>16|TRBJ1-1|-|TRBV12-3/TRBV12-4|TRBD1
TGTGCCAGCAGGACCGGGACAGGGGGCTTCGGCACTGAAGCTTTCTTT
CASRTGTGGFGTEAFF
>17|TRBJ2-1|many|TRBV3-1|TRBD2
TGTGCCAGCAGCCAGCATCCGACTAGCGGGTCTTACAATGAGCAGTTCTTC
CASSQHPTSGSYNEQFF
>13|TRBJ2-7|-|TRBV7-8|-
TGTGCCAGCAGCTCCACGAGGGGATACGAGCAGTACTTC
CASSSTRGYEQYF
>18|TRBJ1-5|few|TRBV6-4|-
TGTGCCAGCAGAGTTTTCCCCAGCGGCAGGGAGATCAATCAGCCCCAGCATTTT
CASRVFPSGREINQPQHF
>15|TRBJ2-1|many|TRBV18|TRBD2
TGTGCCAGCTCACCGCAGCGGGAGGATCGAGCTGAGCAGTTCTTC
CASSPQREDRAEQFF
>12|TRBJ2-5|many|TRBV5-1|-
TGCGCCAGCAGTTCGGGTAGGGAGACCCAGTACTTC
CASSSGRETQYF
>16|TRBJ2-5|many|TRBV20-1|TRBD1
TGCAGTGCTCCCTCTGCGGCGTTAGGGACAGAAGAGACCCAGTACTTC
CSAPSAALGTEETQYF